The 25 T cell receptor beta chains reported below all come from one sample, sequenced in a study of identical twins (dated by TCRdb to about 2016). Library construction relied on 5' RACE. Sequencing took place on an Illumina HiSeq 2000. The public sequencing data were trimmed at Q25 with fastp and processed into clonotypes with MiXCR by TCRdb, which kept only in-frame beta chains. Each entry is one CDR3 protein sequence, shown with its most common DNA and genes. Recorded for this sample are hundreds of thousands of distinct CDR3 sequences; roughly 7% of them occurred a single time. Roughly 3.6% of the sample is held by the ten biggest clonotypes. The sample also formed part of further work on yellow fever vaccine responses in identical twins.

Input material: memory (CD45RO+) T cells sorted from blood. The cell subset or site label, read with the paper, signifies: CD45RO+ enriched T cells. Source of these receptors: a young woman in good health.

The chain joins TRBV7-6 to TRBJ1-1, with TRBD1 identical over 10 bases. Trimming removed 7 bases from V and 1 base from J; junction bases left unmatched: 12. The germline V gene has CDR1 SGHVS and CDR2 FNYEAQ. This CDR3 contains 17 residues. The CDR3, as DNA: TGTGCCAGCACCCAAAAGGCGGGGGACAGGGGGAACACTGAAGCTTTCTTT. It encodes CASTQKAGDRGNTEAFF.

This clonotype was observed many times. The rearrangement links TRBV11-2 to TRBJ2-1; 9 bases line up with TRBD2. After removal of 6 bases from V and 7 bases from J, the junction contained 10 bases not matched to a gene. The CDR3 runs 15 residues. The germline V gene has CDR1 SGHAT and CDR2 FQNNGV. In DNA, the CDR3 is TGTGCCAGCAGGTCTGGACTAGCGTCTCGAAATGAGCAGTTCTTC. Translated, it gives CASRSGLASRNEQFF.

The genes are TRBV20-1 and TRBJ2-1; 8 bases fit TRBD2. This CDR3 region has 15 residues. V lost 5 bases, J lost 6 bases, and 12 bases stayed unmatched. Germline values: CDR1 DFQATT, CDR2 SNEGSKA (reference sequence). The CDR3 region has the DNA TGCAGTGCTCTACGACCGGGACTAGACCCCAATGAGCAGTTCTTC. Its protein product is CSALRPGLDPNEQFF.

This clonotype turned up a few times. The rearrangement joins TRBV5-1 to TRBJ2-5; possible D gene TRBD1, 5 bases. The CDR3 consists of 13 residues. Germline CDR1 is SGHRS and CDR2 is YFSETQ. Trimming removed 7 bases from V and 5 bases from J, with 15 bases in between. CDR3 bases: TGCGCCAGCGCAGGAGACAGTCGGGAGACCCAGTACTTC. Its protein is CASAGDSRETQYF. Full variable domain (remainder filled in from reference TRBV5-1 and TRBJ2-5): KAGVTQTPRYLIKTRGQQVTLSCSPISGHRSVSWYQQTPGQGLQFLFEYFSETQRNKGNFPGRFSGRQFSNSRSEMNVSTLELGDSALYLCASAGDSRETQYFGPGTRLLVL.

This clonotype has only a few counts. The genes are TRBV7-9 and TRBJ2-6; D is ambiguous. Germline V lookup: CDR1 SEHNR, CDR2 FQNEAQ (reference sequence). The CDR3 has 16 amino acids. The ends were cut back, 1 base at V and 2 bases at J, with 9 bases in the middle. The CDR3 protein is CASSLVLLPGANVLTF. The CDR3 DNA reads as TGTGCCAGCAGCTTAGTACTGCTTCCTGGGGCCAACGTCCTGACTTTC. Supplemented by reference TRBV7-9 and TRBJ2-6, the full variable domain reads DTGVSQNPRHKITKRGQNVTFRCDPISEHNRLYWYRQTLGQGPEFLTYFQNEAQLEKSRLLSDRFSAERPKGSFSTLEIQRTEQGDSAMYLCASSLVLLPGANVLTFGAGSRLTVL.

This clonotype was seen at least ten times. The rearrangement joins TRBV3-1 to TRBJ1-5; 9 bases agree with TRBD1. This CDR3 region has 16 residues. Germline assignment: CDR1 LGHDT and CDR2 YNNKEL (reference sequence). V trimming: 1 base; J trimming: 6 bases; junction bases outside the gene matches: 7. CDR3 region: CASSQGVGQGSQPQHF. The CDR3 region has the DNA TGTGCCAGCAGCCAAGGAGTGGGACAGGGCAGTCAGCCCCAGCATTTT. Filled out from reference TRBV3-1 and TRBJ1-5, the complete variable domain reads DTAVSQTPKYLVTQMGNDKSIKCEQNLGHDTMYWYKQDSKKFLKIMFSYNNKELIINETVPNRFSPKSPDKAHLNLHINSLELGDSAVYFCASSQGVGQGSQPQHFGDGTRLSIL.

This clonotype occurred a few times. J is TRBJ1-3 and V is TRBV20-1; maybe TRBD1 (6 bases). The CDR3 loop spans 14 amino acids. Germline V gene lookup returns CDR1 DFQATT and CDR2 SNEGSKA (reference sequence). V lost 3 bases and J 4 bases, leaving 13 bases between the germline ends. The CDR3 loop is CSARMGAGGNTIYF. Here the CDR3 DNA reads TGCAGTGCTAGGATGGGGGCGGGGGGAAACACCATATATTTT.

This clonotype was seen more than once but under ten times. V usage is TRBV15 and J usage is TRBJ1-1; D is undetermined. Trimming took 1 base from V and 0 from J, leaving 9 bases between them. The CDR3 consists of 15 residues. Germline assignment: CDR1 LNHNV and CDR2 YYDKDF (reference sequence). CDR3 bases: TGTGCCACCAGCAGAGTTGCGGGGATGAACACTGAAGCTTTCTTT. Encoded protein: CATSRVAGMNTEAFF.

This clonotype was recorded many times. The genes are TRBV12-3 or TRBV12-4 and TRBJ2-4; 12 nucleotides align to TRBD1. The CDR3 extends over 12 amino acids. With 3 bases clipped from V and 15 bases from J, the junction kept 3 bases outside the gene matches. The CDR3 sequence: CASSLGQGAVYF. CDR3 nucleotide sequence: TGTGCCAGCAGTTTGGGACAGGGGGCGGTGTACTTC.

This clonotype was recorded at least ten times. The chain is built from TRBV5-1 and TRBJ2-7, with D possibly matching TRBD1 (5 bases). The CDR3 has 15 amino acids. Germline V gene lookup returns CDR1 SGHRS and CDR2 YFSETQ. Trimming shortened V by 0 bases and J by 5 bases, and 15 bases separated the two germline ends. CDR3 sequence (DNA): TGCGCCAGCAGCTTGGTACGGCAGGGAAAGGACGAGCAGTACGTC. Translating it yields CASSLVRQGKDEQYV.

This clonotype was counted only a few times. For the CDR3, the DNA is TGTGCCAGCAGAGAGACAGGGGGCCCCTACGAGCAGTACTTC. Protein product: CASRETGGPYEQYF. The chain uses TRBV6-1 and TRBJ2-7, with 10 bases matching TRBD1. After removal of 6 bases from V and 2 bases from J, the junction contained 4 bases not matched to a gene. CDR3 size: 14 residues. Germline values: CDR1 MNHNS, CDR2 SASEGT.

The CDR3 DNA sequence: TGTGCCAGTAGGGGGGCGGGGGCCCTACCCGATGAGCAGTTCTTC. Translated, it gives CASRGAGALPDEQFF. This chain uses TRBV19 with TRBJ2-1, with D perhaps matching TRBD2 (7 bases). The CDR3 is 15 amino acids. The V and J ends lost 6 bases and 8 bases respectively, with 20 bases between them. Germline values: CDR1 LNHDA, CDR2 SQIVND (reference sequence).

This clonotype appeared many times. This chain joins TRBV5-1 and TRBJ2-1, with a weak D call TRBD2 (7 bases). The CDR3 consists of 15 residues. Germline CDR1 and CDR2: SGHRS and YFSETQ. V shed 4 bases and J shed 8 bases, with 19 bases lying between them. The CDR3 here is CASSDFAGAYDEQFF. In nucleotides, the CDR3 is TGCGCCAGCAGCGATTTCGCGGGGGCCTATGATGAGCAGTTCTTC.

The sample holds a few counts of this clonotype. The chain carries TRBV11-3 and TRBJ2-1; possibly TRBD2 for D (5 bases). Germline V gene data show CDR1 as SGHNT and CDR2 as YENEEA. CDR3 size: 13 residues. V was clipped by 8 bases and J by 6 bases, with 14 bases between them. The CDR3 is CASGFMAGNEQFF. The CDR3 bases are TGTGCCAGCGGATTTATGGCGGGCAATGAGCAGTTCTTC.

There are many counts of this clonotype. The rearrangement uses TRBV24-1 and TRBJ2-1; 9 bases line up with TRBD2. This CDR3 spans 16 amino acids. Germline V CDR1 and CDR2: KGHDR, SFDVKD. V lost 3 bases and J lost 3; bases outside the gene matches: 5. In nucleotides, the CDR3 is TGTGCCACCAGTGATCCTAGCGGGGTAAACTACAATGAGCAGTTCTTC. Amino acid sequence: CATSDPSGVNYNEQFF.

This clonotype was detected many times. This chain uses TRBV28 with TRBJ1-1; TRBD1 matches at 8 bases. CDR3 length: 19 amino acids. The trim removed 1 base at V and 1 base at J, leaving 14 bases unmatched. Germline V gene data show CDR1 as MDHEN and CDR2 as SYDVKM. The CDR3: CASSLFEGQVKFSNTEAFF. The CDR3 nucleotides are TGTGCCAGCAGTTTATTCGAGGGACAGGTAAAGTTTTCGAACACTGAAGCTTTCTTT.

This clonotype was recorded a few times. The J gene is TRBJ2-7, the V gene TRBV20-1; 8 bases match TRBD1. V shed 4 bases, J shed 0 bases, and the junction held 5 bases outside the gene matches. The CDR3 spans 14 residues. Germline V CDR1 and CDR2: DFQATT, SNEGSKA (reference sequence). The CDR3 protein is CSATRQGSSYEQYV. For the CDR3, the DNA is TGCAGTGCTACCAGACAGGGGTCCTCCTACGAGCAGTACGTC.

This rearrangement joins TRBV5-1 to TRBJ2-1; 7 bases align to TRBD1. The trim removed 2 bases at V and 1 base at J, leaving 3 bases unmatched. The CDR3 runs to 15 residues. Germline CDR1 and CDR2: SGHRS and YFSETQ. Written as DNA, the CDR3 is TGCGCCAGCAGCTTAGGACAGGTTTCCTACAATGAGCAGTTCTTC. Translating gives CASSLGQVSYNEQFF. Looking up the rest from reference TRBV5-1 and TRBJ2-1 gives the full variable domain: KAGVTQTPRYLIKTRGQQVTLSCSPISGHRSVSWYQQTPGQGLQFLFEYFSETQRNKGNFPGRFSGRQFSNSRSEMNVSTLELGDSALYLCASSLGQVSYNEQFFGPGTRLTVL.

Ten or more counts support this clonotype. The CDR3 nucleotides are TGTGCCAGCAGCCCCCTTGGAGGGAGCCCCAGGACAGATACGCAGTATTTT. This encodes CASSPLGGSPRTDTQYF. This rearrangement joins TRBV7-9 to TRBJ2-3, with a possible D match to TRBD2 (6 bases). Germline V gene data show CDR1 as SEHNR and CDR2 as FQNEAQ (reference sequence). CDR3 length: 17 residues. V was trimmed by 5 bases and J by 3 bases, leaving 21 bases between them. The variable domain in full, completed from reference TRBV7-9 and TRBJ2-3, reads DTGVSQNPRHKITKRGQNVTFRCDPISEHNRLYWYRQTLGQGPEFLTYFQNEAQLEKSRLLSDRFSAERPKGSFSTLEIQRTEQGDSAMYLCASSPLGGSPRTDTQYFGPGTRLTVL.

In its sample, this clonotype was seen a few times. V gene TRBV5-4 combines with J gene TRBJ1-2, with 7 bases lining up with TRBD1. The germline V gene encodes CDR1 SGHNT and CDR2 YYREEE (reference sequence). V trimming: 4 bases; J trimming: 3 bases; junction bases outside the gene matches: 6. The CDR3 has 14 residues. The CDR3 here is CASSIGTDDYGYTF. In DNA form, the CDR3 reads TGTGCCAGCAGCATTGGGACAGACGACTATGGCTACACCTTC.

This clonotype was recorded at least ten times. This sequence joins TRBV10-3 and TRBJ2-5; D is perhaps TRBD1 (7 bases). The V end lost 2 bases, the J end lost 4 bases, and 20 bases lay between the germline ends. Germline-derived CDR1 and CDR2 are ENHRY and SYGVKD. The CDR3 consists of 17 residues. CDR3 sequence: CAISEPKIAQGGETQYF. The CDR3 coding sequence is TGTGCCATCAGTGAGCCGAAGATAGCCCAGGGGGGAGAGACCCAGTACTTC.

This clonotype was seen many times. CDR3 in amino acids: CASSLADRLGTQYF. The CDR3 nucleotides are TGCGCCAGCAGCTTGGCCGACAGGTTGGGTACGCAGTATTTT. The chain uses TRBV5-1 and TRBJ2-3, with D maybe TRBD1 (6 bases). V lost 0 bases and J lost 8, with 13 bases in between. The CDR3 sequence is 14 residues long. Per the germline V gene, CDR1 is SGHRS and CDR2 is YFSETQ.

The J gene is TRBJ2-3, the V gene TRBV28; no definite D call. V gave up 7 bases and J gave up 8 bases, with 13 bases separating them. The CDR3 sequence is 12 residues long. Germline CDR1 reads MDHEN; CDR2 reads SYDVKM. The chain's CDR3 is CASTYLDGTQYF. CDR3 in DNA: TGTGCCAGCACTTATCTCGACGGTACGCAGTATTTT. Full variable domain (outside the CDR3, taken from reference TRBV28 and TRBJ2-3): DVKVTQSSRYLVKRTGEKVFLECVQDMDHENMFWYRQDPGLGLRLIYFSYDVKMKEKGDIPEGYSVSREKKERFSLILESASTNQTSMYLCASTYLDGTQYFGPGTRLTVL.

This clonotype has just a few counts. The V call is TRBV6-1, the J call TRBJ1-6, with D possibly matching TRBD1 (5 bases). Germline CDR1 reads MNHNS; CDR2 reads SASEGT. The CDR3 extends over 14 amino acids. The germline V and J ends were trimmed by 5 bases and 9 bases, with 14 bases remaining between them. The CDR3 DNA sequence: TGTGCCAGCAGTAAGGGACTTTCCACTTCACCCCTCCACTTT. Translation: CASSKGLSTSPLHF.

This clonotype appeared a few times. The chain uses TRBV7-8 and TRBJ2-5; 13 nucleotides line up with TRBD2. The CDR3 sequence is 16 residues long. The V and J ends lost 5 bases and 4 bases, in that order; junction bases with no gene match: 7. The V gene's germline CDR1 is SGHVS and CDR2 FQNEAQ. CDR3: CASSPLTSGGRETQYF. CDR3 sequence (DNA): TGTGCCAGCAGCCCGCTGACTAGCGGGGGGCGAGAGACCCAGTACTTC.